In this sample, the clone carrying this TCR beta chain turned up many times. As yet, its antigen is unknown. Amplified TCR beta CDR3 regions came from RNA transcripts. First-round RT-PCR with HTBI primers amplified the TCR CDR3 region. TCRdb reanalysed the multiplex PCR reads using MiXCR and keeps one entry per CDR3 protein. The profile shows 280,000 or so distinct CDR3 sequences, 13% to 15% of them singletons. This sample is part of a study of T cells in Graves' hyperthyroidism and ophthalmopathy. In the study overall: Peripheral blood was collected at initial diagnosis, before any treatment. General observations from the study: Researchers found most expanded thyroid clonotypes above 0.001 in blood as well.

Trimming took off 5 bases at V and 3 bases at J, with 13 bases between the two ends. This CDR3 comprises 14 residues. The germline V gene has CDR1 MNHEY and CDR2 SMNVEV (reference sequence). The TCR was taken from a woman aged 50 to 60 with Graves' hyperthyroidism that later progressed to Graves' ophthalmopathy. The sequencing input was blood. The chain recombines TRBV27 with TRBJ2-5; possible D gene TRBD2, 5 bases. The CDR3 DNA is TGTGCCAGCAGTACTACTAGGGATGAAGAGACCCAGTACTTC. As protein: CASSTTRDEETQYF.